These 32 T cell receptor beta chains share one sample of origin, sequenced in a study of T cell repertoires in MIS-A myocarditis. TCRdb's copy holds only in-frame clones and misses some; the assay was immunoSEQ multiplex PCR. The repertoire holds 9,500 to 13,000 clones, with more than 85% as singletons. Sequenced sample: thoracic lymph node tissue obtained at autopsy. The receptors were sampled from a man aged 18 to 29 with fulminant myocarditis from multisystem inflammatory syndrome in adults (MIS-A) after COVID-19.

The chain joins TRBV7-2 to TRBJ2-7; TRBD1 matches 8 bases. V was pared by 4 bases and J by 3 bases, with 11 bases of the junction left unmatched. The CDR3 covers 16 residues. Looked up from germline, CDR1 is SGHTA and CDR2 is FQGNSA. The CDR3 sequence: CASSYKPGQVLYEQYF. As DNA, the CDR3 is TGTGCCAGCAGCTACAAGCCGGGACAGGTCCTCTACGAGCAGTACTTC.

The CDR3 DNA reads TGTGCCATCAGTGAGCCGGGACACTCCTACGAGCAGTACTTC. The encoded protein is CAISEPGHSYEQYF. The J gene is TRBJ2-7, the V gene TRBV10-3; D is possibly TRBD1 (6 bases). The CDR3 sequence is 14 residues long. Germline lookup yields CDR1 ENHRY and CDR2 SYGVKD. V was trimmed by 2 bases and J by 0 bases, leaving 8 bases between them.

The J gene is TRBJ1-1, the V gene TRBV6-5; a possible D gene is TRBD1 (5 bases). The V gene's germline CDR1 is MNHEY and CDR2 SVGAGI. The CDR3 loop spans 15 amino acids. The ends were cut back, 6 bases at V and 0 bases at J, with 14 bases in the middle. The CDR3 loop is CASRLIRQLNTEAFF. For the CDR3, the DNA is TGTGCCAGCAGACTCATCAGACAGCTGAACACTGAAGCTTTCTTT.

The chain couples TRBV24-1 to TRBJ2-7; 10 bases line up with TRBD1. Germline CDR1 is KGHDR and CDR2 is SFDVKD. This CDR3 comprises 14 residues. V dropped 2 bases and J dropped 5; count of bases not matched to a gene: 2. In DNA form, the CDR3 reads TGTGCCACCAGTGATTGGGGACAGGGGAACGAGCAGTACTTC. Amino acid sequence: CATSDWGQGNEQYF.

This clone was seen more than once but under ten times. The genes are TRBV6-1 and TRBJ1-3; D may be TRBD1 (6 bases). The CDR3 is 16 residues long. Germline V CDR1 and CDR2: MNHNS, SASEGT. With 1 base removed from V and 1 base from J, the gap between germline ends came to 11 bases. CDR3 sequence (DNA): TGTGCCAGCAGTGAAGGAGAGGGACAATCTGGAAACACCATATATTTT. This translates into CASSEGEGQSGNTIYF.

The V gene is TRBV5-1, the J gene TRBJ2-5; no clear D. Germline values: CDR1 SGHRS, CDR2 YFSETQ. This CDR3 is built from 15 residues. V was shortened by 4 bases and J by 5 bases, with 18 bases between the two germline ends. CDR3 sequence reads: CASSMLSPVGETQYF. The DNA of the CDR3 is TGCGCCAGCAGCATGCTTAGCCCGGTAGGCGAGACCCAGTACTTC.

V is TRBV4-1 and J is TRBJ1-5; 7 bases line up with TRBD1. The CDR3 length is 15 residues. CDR1 and CDR2 from the germline V gene are MGHRA and YSYEKL. V dropped 5 bases and J dropped 3; count of bases not matched to a gene: 7. The CDR3 region is CASSVEGAINQPQHF. The CDR3 nucleotides read TGCGCCAGCAGCGTCGAGGGGGCTATCAATCAGCCCCAGCATTTT.

The chain links TRBV5-1 to TRBJ1-5; TRBD1 matches at 7 bases. The germline V gene encodes CDR1 SGHRS and CDR2 YFSETQ. The CDR3 runs to 14 residues. The V segment lost 0 bases and the J segment 4 bases; nucleotides outside the gene matches: 1. This chain's CDR3 is CASSLGDRNQPQHF. In DNA, the CDR3 is TGCGCCAGCAGCTTGGGGGACAGAAATCAGCCCCAGCATTTT.

The rearrangement links TRBV27 to TRBJ1-1; TRBD1 matches 7 bases. The CDR3 extends over 14 amino acids. V was clipped by 10 bases and J by 4 bases; unmatched bases: 12. Germline CDR1 reads MNHEY; CDR2 reads SMNVEV (reference sequence). As DNA, the CDR3 is TGTGCCACCCACGGACAGGCCCCGGGCACTGAAGCTTTCTTT. Translation gives CATHGQAPGTEAFF.

This chain connects TRBV28 to TRBJ2-1, with D hard to call. The germline gives CDR1 MDHEN, CDR2 SYDVKM. This CDR3 has 13 residues. The V end lost 6 bases, the J end lost 9 bases, and 15 bases lay between the germline ends. The CDR3 nucleotides are TGTGCCAGCAGCCCGCCCTGGGTTGGTGAGCAGTTCTTC. Translated, it gives CASSPPWVGEQFF.

J is TRBJ1-3 and V is TRBV7-9, with a weak D call TRBD1 (6 bases). The V gene's germline CDR1 is SEHNR and CDR2 FQNEAQ (reference sequence). The V end was cut by 4 bases, the J end by 4 bases, with 11 bases between. This CDR3 comprises 14 residues. CDR3: CASSYTGFGNTIYF. In DNA form, the CDR3 reads TGTGCCAGCAGCTATACAGGGTTCGGAAACACCATATATTTT.

The V gene is TRBV2, the J gene TRBJ2-3; the match to TRBD2 covers 11 bases. Germline assignment: CDR1 SNHLY and CDR2 FYNNEI. Losses at the gene ends were 8 bases for V and 5 bases for J; bases not matched to a gene: 12. The CDR3 sequence is 16 residues long. Written as DNA, the CDR3 is TGTGCCAGCCTACTAGCGGGAGTTGGGGCGGGAGATACGCAGTATTTT. Its translation: CASLLAGVGAGDTQYF. The whole variable domain, filled in from reference TRBV2 and TRBJ2-3, reads EPEVTQTPSHQVTQMGQEVILRCVPISNHLYFYWYRQILGQKVEFLVSFYNNEISEKSEIFDDQFSVERPDGSNFTLKIRSTKLEDSAMYFCASLLAGVGAGDTQYFGPGTRLTVL.

The chain carries TRBV11-3 and TRBJ2-5; tentatively, D is TRBD1 or TRBD2 (5 bases each). CDR3 length: 16 amino acids. Looked up from germline, CDR1 is SGHNT and CDR2 is YENEEA. Trimming left V 1 base short and J 1 base short, with 13 bases between. CDR3 residues: CASSLGSAGSQETQYF. CDR3 nucleotides: TGTGCCAGCAGCTTAGGTAGCGCAGGGTCCCAAGAGACCCAGTACTTC.

V gene TRBV24-1 combines with J gene TRBJ1-2; D gene unclear. This CDR3 has 16 residues. V lost 3 bases and J lost 8, with 21 bases in between. In germline, CDR1 is KGHDR, CDR2 SFDVKD. CDR3 in DNA: TGTGCCACCAGTGATCGAGAAGGGTGGGGAAGAGGAGGCTACACCTTC. Protein: CATSDREGWGRGGYTF.

The V call is TRBV5-1, the J call TRBJ1-2, with TRBD1 identical over 7 bases. Germline CDR1 SGHRS, CDR2 YFSETQ. V lost 3 bases, J lost 2 bases, and 10 bases stayed unmatched. The CDR3 totals 16 residues. CDR3 in amino acids: CASSWAGQAPNYGYTF. DNA of the CDR3: TGCGCCAGCAGCTGGGCAGGACAGGCTCCAAACTATGGCTACACCTTC.

The chain recombines TRBV24-1 with TRBJ2-7; 9 bases are shared with TRBD1. The J segment lost 2 bases and the V segment lost 6 bases, leaving 1 base of the junction unmatched. The CDR3 has 13 amino acids. Germline V gene data show CDR1 as KGHDR and CDR2 as SFDVKD. The DNA of the CDR3 is TGTGCCACCAGTCGACAGGGGGCCTACGAGCAGTACTTC. It encodes CATSRQGAYEQYF.

The chain combines TRBV15 with TRBJ1-1, with D possibly matching TRBD1 (5 bases). The germline gives CDR1 LNHNV, CDR2 YYDKDF (reference sequence). V dropped 3 bases and J dropped 4 bases, with 15 bases sitting between them. CDR3 length: 15 residues. The chain's CDR3 is CATSRGSPQGTEAFF. Here the CDR3 DNA reads TGTGCCACCAGCAGGGGCTCACCTCAGGGCACTGAAGCTTTCTTT.

CDR3 protein: CASSPDIRDQPQHF. CDR3 DNA sequence: TGTGCCAGCTCACCAGATATCAGGGACCAGCCCCAGCATTTT. J is TRBJ1-5 and V is TRBV18; perhaps TRBD1 as D (5 bases). Deletions cut 2 bases from V and 7 bases from J, with 12 bases between. This CDR3 is 14 amino acids long. Germline CDR1 and CDR2: KGHSH and LQKENI.

This chain's CDR3 is CACGVGAGELFF. The CDR3 DNA reads as TGTGCCTGCGGGGTCGGAGCCGGGGAGCTGTTTTTT. The V gene is TRBV7-3, the J gene TRBJ2-2; a weak D match, TRBD2 (6 bases). The CDR3 is made up of 12 amino acids. CDR1 is SGHTA, CDR2 FQGTGA, per germline. The V end lost 11 bases, the J end lost 6 bases, and 13 bases lay between the germline ends.

The gene calls are TRBV18 and TRBJ1-1; 9 bases align to TRBD1. From germline, CDR1 is KGHSH and CDR2 LQKENI. After removal of 3 bases from V and 5 bases from J, the junction contained 7 bases not matched to a gene. The CDR3 is 15 amino acids. This CDR3 is CASSPSTGGTTEAFF. CDR3 in DNA: TGTGCCAGCTCACCCTCGACAGGGGGAACAACTGAAGCTTTCTTT.

The chain recombines TRBV11-2 with TRBJ1-1, with 9 bases fitting TRBD1. V was clipped by 4 bases and J by 4 bases; unmatched bases: 16. The CDR3 covers 18 residues. Per germline, CDR1 SGHAT and CDR2 FQNNGV. CDR3 sequence (DNA): TGTGCCAGCAGCTGCCCACCAGGGACAGGGATAAATCGCACTGAAGCTTTCTTT. As protein: CASSCPPGTGINRTEAFF.

The chain employs TRBV11-2 and TRBJ2-7; D unresolved. This CDR3 is 15 amino acids long. Germline CDR1 reads SGHAT; CDR2 reads FQNNGV. V dropped 3 bases and J dropped 0 bases, with 12 bases sitting between them. Written as DNA, the CDR3 is TGTGCCAGCAGCTTCTACCGACACAGCTCCTACGAGCAGTACTTC. Its translation: CASSFYRHSSYEQYF.

This clone has a handful of counts. The genes are TRBV27 and TRBJ2-7; maybe TRBD1 (5 bases). This CDR3 has 15 residues. The germline V gene has CDR1 MNHEY and CDR2 SMNVEV (reference sequence). V dropped 0 bases and J dropped 4 bases, with 13 bases sitting between them. The CDR3: CASSLSGQRAYEQYF. The CDR3 DNA reads as TGTGCCAGCAGTTTATCGGGGCAAAGGGCGTACGAGCAGTACTTC.

The chain has TRBV1 and TRBJ1-1. TRBV1 is reported as a pseudogene. This CDR3 has 16 residues. CDR3 protein: CTSSRKRRVSDTEAFF. DNA for the CDR3: TGCACCAGCAGCCGAAAACGGAGGGTAAGTGACACTGAAGCTTTCTTT.

A word on this clone: Mismatch with germline at one junction end may stem from a read error. This chain uses TRBV28 with TRBJ1-1; D is uncertain. From germline, CDR1 is MDHEN and CDR2 SYDVKM. The CDR3 spans 14 residues. The CDR3: CANSLRDQTPEAFF. CDR3 in DNA: TGTGCCAACAGTCTCCGGGATCAAACCCCTGAAGCTTTCTTT. The full variable domain, rest sourced from reference TRBV28 and TRBJ1-1, is DVKVTQSSRYLVKRTGEKVFLECVQDMDHENMFWYRQDPGLGLRLIYFSYDVKMKEKGDIPEGYSVSREKKERFSLILESASTNQTSMYLCANSLRDQTPEAFFGQGTRLTVV.

V is TRBV27 and J is TRBJ1-5; D is perhaps TRBD1 (5 bases). Germline values: CDR1 MNHEY, CDR2 SMNVEV (reference sequence). The length of the CDR3 is 18 residues. Trimming took off 1 base at V and 0 bases at J, with 16 bases between the two ends. DNA for the CDR3: TGTGCCAGCAGTTTATACTGGACGCAGGGATATAGCAATCAGCCCCAGCATTTT. Residues: CASSLYWTQGYSNQPQHF.

This chain joins TRBV10-2 and TRBJ1-5; 9 bases match TRBD1. The CDR3 has 17 residues. Germline trimming cut 1 base from V and 6 bases from J; bases unmatched to any gene: 10. CDR1 WSHSY and CDR2 SAAADI come from the germline V gene. The CDR3 region has the DNA TGCGCCAGCAGTGAGTACGTTCTGGACAGGGGTTCTCAGCCCCAGCATTTT. Its translation: CASSEYVLDRGSQPQHF.

V is TRBV6-6 and J is TRBJ1-2; no clear D gene. CDR1 is MNHNY and CDR2 is SVGAGI in the germline V gene (reference sequence). Trimming left V 0 bases short and J 1 base short, with 6 bases between. The CDR3 covers 14 residues. CDR3 amino acids: CASSYSLYNYGYTF. The CDR3 DNA reads TGTGCCAGCAGTTACTCCCTGTATAACTATGGCTACACCTTC.

The chain employs TRBV28 and TRBJ1-5; D is unclear. Germline lookup yields CDR1 MDHEN and CDR2 SYDVKM. This CDR3 has 13 amino acids. The V end lost 4 bases, the J end lost 4 bases, and 8 bases lay between the germline ends. This chain's CDR3 is CASSWAQNQPQHF. The CDR3 DNA reads as TGTGCCAGCAGTTGGGCTCAGAATCAGCCCCAGCATTTT.

The rearrangement joins TRBV13 to TRBJ2-7, with 8 nucleotides matching TRBD1. Germline loops: CDR1 PRHDT, CDR2 FYEKMQ (reference sequence). The J segment lost 4 bases and the V segment lost 5 bases, leaving 7 bases of the junction unmatched. The CDR3 is made up of 14 amino acids. CDR3 DNA: TGTGCCAGCAGCGTTGGACAGGGACAATACGAGCAGTACTTC. This translates into CASSVGQGQYEQYF.

The chain has TRBV6-4 and TRBJ2-6; TRBD1 agrees at 8 bases. Germline assignment: CDR1 MRHNA and CDR2 SNTAGT. V shed 0 bases, J shed 2 bases, and the junction held 0 bases outside the gene matches. The CDR3 has 16 residues. The DNA of the CDR3 is TGTGCCAGCAGTGACTCGGACAGGGCTGGGGCCAACGTCCTGACTTTC. It encodes CASSDSDRAGANVLTF.

The chain is built from TRBV7-8 and TRBJ2-1, with 7 bases matching TRBD1. This CDR3 has 16 amino acids. CDR1 is SGHVS and CDR2 is FQNEAQ in the germline V gene. V lost 5 bases and J lost 6; bases outside the gene matches: 13. The CDR3 coding sequence is TGTGCCAGCAGCCCCGATGCTGGGACAGACCTCAATGAGCAGTTCTTC. It specifies CASSPDAGTDLNEQFF.